This T cell receptor beta chain was documented in a study of T-cell reconstitution after alpha-beta-depleted transplantation in children (dated by TCRdb to about 2016). For the wider study: Using TCR repertoire profiling, the study quantitatively followed how T-cell immune reconstitution unfolded in children after TCRalphabeta/CD19-depleted allogeneic hematopoietic cell transplantation.

The germline V and J ends show losses of 5 bases and 8 bases respectively, and no gene match explains 9 bases of the junction. The cysteine opens and the phenylalanine closes a CDR3 of 13 amino acids. Just the 39-base CDR3 DNA is kept, in frame starting at base 1. CDR1 SQVTM and CDR2 ANQGSEA are derived from the germline V gene. This clonotype has at least ten counts. Its antigen is unknown. Base qualities are missing; no much larger clone stands one base away. Preparation of the library involved PCR. The instrument given in TCRdb is Illumina HiSeq 2500. Molecular barcoding was employed in the preparation of TCR libraries, with unique molecular identifiers being used to normalize TCRbeta repertoire quantification. The public sequencing data were trimmed at Q25 with fastp and processed into clonotypes with MiXCR by TCRdb, which kept only in-frame beta chains. Each entry merges the rows of one CDR3 protein and shows their most common DNA and genes. Counted in this sample were about 72,000 distinct CDR3 sequences; about 7% of them appeared once. Over 2.5% of the sample is held by the ten biggest clonotypes.

The origin of this receptor is a human donor who donated a stem cell graft to a child with acute lymphoblastic leukemia. The sequences come from PBMCs from the stem cell graft donor, collected from the stem cell graft. The chain uses TRBV29-1 and TRBJ2-1, with 7 central nucleotides matching TRBD1. The CDR3 reads CSVRAGGRDEQFF. The sequence in DNA is TGCAGCGTTCGGGCAGGGGGTAGGGATGAGCAGTTCTTC.